The 32 T cell receptor beta chains in this list originate from one sample, sequenced in a study of blood T cell repertoires in COVID-19. Sequenced by immunoSEQ multiplex PCR; TCRdb stores in-frame clones only, minus some. The repertoire includes about 190,000 clones, 80% to 90% of them detected once, and 2.1% sits in the top ten. Sequencing was done on a sample of peripheral blood. Receptors originate from a man between 65 and 85 years old with active or convalescent COVID-19.

The J gene is TRBJ2-7, the V gene TRBV4-3; D remains ambiguous. Trimming took 1 base from V and 7 from J, leaving 14 bases between them. Germline V gene data show CDR1 as LGHNA and CDR2 as YSLEER. There are 14 residues in the CDR3. CDR3: CASSQVGSMREQYF. In DNA, the CDR3 is TGCGCCAGCAGCCAAGTTGGTAGCATGAGGGAGCAGTACTTC.

This sequence joins TRBV5-1 and TRBJ2-5, with D possibly matching TRBD2 (6 bases). CDR1 SGHRS and CDR2 YFSETQ come from the germline V gene. CDR3 length equals 15 residues. V was trimmed by 4 bases and J by 4 bases, leaving 17 bases between them. CDR3 DNA sequence: TGCGCCAGCAGCCCGGACGGGCTAGCGTTAGAGACCCAGTACTTC. Protein sequence: CASSPDGLALETQYF.

Here the CDR3 DNA reads TGTGCCTGGGGAGACAGGGGATATGGCTACACCTTC. It encodes CAWGDRGYGYTF. The rearrangement uses TRBV30 and TRBJ1-2, with 8 bases lining up with TRBD1. The CDR3 loop spans 12 amino acids. Trimming took 5 bases from V and 5 from J; bases not matched to a gene: 4. Germline V gene data show CDR1 as GTSNPN and CDR2 as SVGIG (reference sequence).

The gene calls are TRBV19 and TRBJ2-7, with TRBD2 matching 12 bases. This CDR3 has 14 residues. Trimming took 5 bases from V and 1 from J; bases not matched to a gene: 0. Germline values: CDR1 LNHDA, CDR2 SQIVND (reference sequence). The CDR3: CASSGLAGSYEQYF. DNA of the CDR3: TGTGCCAGTAGTGGACTAGCGGGGTCCTACGAGCAGTACTTC.

This clone was seen a few times. This sequence joins TRBV7-6 and TRBJ2-2; TRBD1 agrees at 9 bases. V lost 2 bases to trimming and J lost 3 bases; unmatched junction nucleotides: 4. The V gene's germline CDR1 is SGHVS and CDR2 FNYEAQ. The CDR3 has 16 residues. As DNA, the CDR3 is TGTGCCAGCAGCTTAACACAGGGGGCCCACACCGGGGAGCTGTTTTTT. It translates to CASSLTQGAHTGELFF.

This clone occurred once. The chain couples TRBV7-8 to TRBJ1-2; TRBD1 is a possible D gene (6 bases). CDR3 length: 14 amino acids. The V gene's germline CDR1 is SGHVS and CDR2 FQNEAQ. V lost 3 bases, J lost 2 bases, and 10 bases lay in between. DNA for the CDR3: TGTGCCAGCAGCTTGGACAGTGGGAACTATGGCTACACCTTC. It yields the protein CASSLDSGNYGYTF.

CDR3 in amino acids: CASSNDRVGTDTQYF. In nucleotides, the CDR3 is TGTGCCAGCAGTAACGACAGGGTTGGCACAGATACGCAGTATTTT. This chain uses TRBV2 with TRBJ2-3, with TRBD1 matching 7 bases. Germline V gene sequence: CDR1 SNHLY, CDR2 FYNNEI. V trimming: 5 bases; J trimming: 1 base; junction bases outside the gene matches: 6. The length of the CDR3 is 15 residues.

Regarding this clone: Mismatch with germline at one junction end may stem from a read error. The gene calls are TRBV2 and TRBJ1-1; D is undetermined. This CDR3 spans 11 amino acids. Per the germline V gene, CDR1 is SNHLY and CDR2 is FYNNEI. The CDR3 spells CASSEATPRVF. The CDR3 DNA is TGTGCCAGCAGTGAAGCCACCCCCCGGGTATTT.

The J gene is TRBJ2-5, the V gene TRBV10-2; 10 positions agree with TRBD1. Trimming removed 2 bases from V and 1 base from J; junction bases left unmatched: 4. This CDR3 is built from 16 residues. CDR1 and CDR2 from the germline V gene are WSHSY and SAAADI. CDR3 sequence: CASSEGTGVRQETQYF. The CDR3 nucleotides read TGCGCCAGCAGTGAGGGGACAGGGGTCCGCCAAGAGACCCAGTACTTC.

CDR3 DNA: TGTGCCAGCAGCCAAGTAGCGCGTTCACCCCTCCACTTT. Protein: CASSQVARSPLHF. The chain has TRBV3-1 (or the pseudogene TRBV3-2) and TRBJ1-6; D remains ambiguous. Between the trimmed V and J ends, which lost 1 base and 9 bases, there was a span of 7 bases. This CDR3 has 13 residues. The germline CDR1 and CDR2 sequences are LGHDT and YNNKEL (reference sequence).

This chain connects TRBV7-9 to TRBJ2-7; maybe TRBD2 (5 bases). V was pared by 4 bases and J by 4 bases, with 17 bases between. This CDR3 comprises 15 residues. Germline V CDR1 and CDR2: SEHNR, FQNEAQ (reference sequence). In DNA, the CDR3 is TGTGCCAGCAGCTCCGTCGGCGGACTCTCATACGAGCAGTACTTC. This translates into CASSSVGGLSYEQYF.

The chain is built from TRBV3-1 (or the pseudogene TRBV3-2) and TRBJ1-5; the match to TRBD1 covers 7 bases. V lost 3 bases and J lost 5; bases outside the gene matches: 7. This CDR3 is 15 amino acids long. Germline lookup yields CDR1 LGHDT and CDR2 YNNKEL (reference sequence). CDR3 region: CASSHVRGRDQPQHF. In nucleotides, the CDR3 is TGTGCCAGCAGCCATGTAAGGGGGCGGGATCAGCCCCAGCATTTT.

In its sample, this clone was seen once. This sequence joins TRBV18 and TRBJ1-1, with D unclear. V lost 3 bases to trimming and J lost 8 bases, with 10 bases between them. From germline, CDR1 is KGHSH and CDR2 LQKENI. The CDR3 is made up of 12 amino acids. The CDR3 reads CASSPTGLEAFF. For the CDR3, the DNA is TGTGCCAGCTCACCTACGGGATTAGAAGCTTTCTTT.

The chain combines TRBV4-3 with TRBJ2-2; 8 nucleotides match TRBD2. CDR3 length equals 17 residues. V lost 1 base and J lost 1; bases outside the gene matches: 5. Germline V lookup: CDR1 LGHNA, CDR2 YSLEER. CDR3: CASSQARAGGNTGELFF. The CDR3 DNA reads as TGCGCCAGCAGCCAAGCTCGGGCGGGGGGGAACACCGGGGAGCTGTTTTTT.

The chain has TRBV27 and TRBJ1-5; the D gene is possibly TRBD1 (6 bases). CDR3 length equals 23 residues. From germline, CDR1 is MNHEY and CDR2 SMNVEV (reference sequence). V was clipped by 7 bases and J by 0 bases, with 37 bases between them. The CDR3 region is CASKPFGSGTLSLTQYSNQPQHF. Here the CDR3 DNA reads TGTGCCAGCAAACCATTTGGGTCCGGGACACTTTCCTTGACTCAGTATAGCAATCAGCCCCAGCATTTT.

This chain uses TRBV5-6 with TRBJ2-4, with D maybe TRBD2 (6 bases). This CDR3 is built from 16 residues. The ends were cut back, 2 bases at V and 0 bases at J, with 12 bases in the middle. Germline lookup yields CDR1 SGHDT and CDR2 YYEEEE. The CDR3 region has the DNA TGTGCCAGCAGCTTCGGGGGATTACTAGCCAAAAACATTCAGTACTTC. It encodes CASSFGGLLAKNIQYF. Drawing the rest from reference TRBV5-6 and TRBJ2-4, the complete variable domain is DAGVTQSPTHLIKTRGQQVTLRCSPKSGHDTVSWYQQALGQGPQFIFQYYEEEERQRGNFPDRFSGHQFPNYSSELNVNALLLGDSALYLCASSFGGLLAKNIQYFGAGTRLSVL.

Only one count was recorded for this clone. The chain carries TRBV3-1 (or the pseudogene TRBV3-2) and TRBJ1-5, with D possibly TRBD1 on 5 matching bases. Trimming pared 1 base from V and 3 bases from J, leaving 10 bases between. Germline V lookup: CDR1 LGHDT, CDR2 YNNKEL (reference sequence). CDR3 size: 15 residues. Here the CDR3 reads CASSQGQNYNQPQHF. DNA of the CDR3: TGTGCCAGCAGCCAAGGACAGAACTACAATCAGCCCCAGCATTTT.

V usage is TRBV5-1 and J usage is TRBJ2-1; 11 nucleotides align to TRBD1. Germline CDR1 SGHRS, CDR2 YFSETQ. Losses at the gene ends were 2 bases for V and 13 bases for J; bases not matched to a gene: 14. The CDR3 runs 16 residues. CDR3 in amino acids: CASSFGRRTGGQNQFF. CDR3 nucleotides: TGCGCCAGCAGCTTTGGACGGAGGACAGGGGGCCAGAACCAGTTCTTC.

The V call is TRBV6-1, the J call TRBJ2-7; D remains ambiguous. The CDR3 covers 14 residues. Trimming stripped 3 bases from V and 3 bases from J, with 12 bases between. Germline V gives CDR1 MNHNS, CDR2 SASEGT. The CDR3, as DNA: TGTGCCAGCAGTGATGACATGATCGGCTACGAGCAGTACTTC. Translating gives CASSDDMIGYEQYF.

The gene calls are TRBV10-2 and TRBJ2-1; weak D call: TRBD2 (5 bases). V lost 8 bases to trimming and J lost 9 bases, with 23 bases between them. CDR1 WSHSY and CDR2 SAAADI come from the germline V gene. The CDR3 sequence is 15 residues long. CDR3 sequence: CASAAGDLYVGEQFF. CDR3 nucleotide sequence: TGCGCCAGCGCGGCCGGGGATCTCTACGTGGGTGAGCAGTTCTTC.

This chain joins TRBV27 and TRBJ2-3; possible D gene TRBD1, 6 bases. CDR3 length: 13 residues. The germline V and J ends were trimmed by 5 bases and 0 bases, with 6 bases remaining between them. CDR1 is MNHEY and CDR2 is SMNVEV in the germline V gene (reference sequence). The CDR3: CASSRGSTDTQYF. The CDR3 region has the DNA TGTGCCAGCAGTAGGGGGAGCACAGATACGCAGTATTTT.

The rearrangement links TRBV9 to TRBJ2-3; possibly TRBD2 for D (6 bases). Germline V gene data show CDR1 as SGDLS and CDR2 as YYNGEE. The CDR3 runs to 13 residues. Trimming removed 7 bases from V and 0 bases from J, with 9 bases in between. CDR3 in DNA: TGTGCCAGCGGGCGGGGCAGCACAGATACGCAGTATTTT. It is translated as CASGRGSTDTQYF.

The rearrangement links TRBV3-1 (or the pseudogene TRBV3-2) to TRBJ2-1; TRBD2 matches at 13 bases. The CDR3 has 17 residues. Germline V gene data show CDR1 as LGHDT and CDR2 as YNNKEL (reference sequence). Losses at the gene ends were 4 bases for V and 6 bases for J; bases not matched to a gene: 9. CDR3 bases: TGTGCCAGCAGCCTTAGGTCGGGACTAGCGGGGAGCAATGAGCAGTTCTTC. Amino acid sequence: CASSLRSGLAGSNEQFF.

This clone was counted once. The chain links TRBV3-1 (or the pseudogene TRBV3-2) to TRBJ1-6, with a possible D match to TRBD1 (5 bases). Germline values: CDR1 LGHDT, CDR2 YNNKEL (reference sequence). Trimming took 4 bases from V and 7 from J, leaving 14 bases between them. The CDR3 runs to 15 residues. Here the CDR3 reads CASSPGEFLNSPLHF. CDR3 nucleotides: TGTGCCAGCAGCCCGGGGGAGTTTTTAAATTCACCCCTCCACTTT.

This sequence joins TRBV27 and TRBJ2-2, with D possibly being TRBD2 (5 bases). V lost 5 bases and J lost 5, with 15 bases in between. This CDR3 is built from 15 residues. CDR1 and CDR2 from the germline V gene are MNHEY and SMNVEV (reference sequence). CDR3 in DNA: TGTGCCAGCAGTCTACGAGGGCTGGGAACCGGGGAGCTGTTTTTT. Translation: CASSLRGLGTGELFF.

This clone was detected once. V usage is TRBV7-9 and J usage is TRBJ2-3; TRBD2 agrees at 13 bases. Germline CDR1 and CDR2: SEHNR and FQNEAQ (reference sequence). V was clipped by 4 bases and J by 5 bases; unmatched bases: 15. The CDR3 contains 19 residues. As DNA, the CDR3 is TGTGCCAGCAGCTCGCAGACAGGGACTAGCGGGACCATCGTAGATACGCAGTATTTT. This codes for CASSSQTGTSGTIVDTQYF.

The V and J genes are TRBV19 and TRBJ1-4; no clear D. CDR1 LNHDA and CDR2 SQIVND come from the germline V gene (reference sequence). This CDR3 contains 15 residues. Deletions cut 3 bases from V and 8 bases from J, with 16 bases between. CDR3 sequence reads: CASSISRTPNEKLFF. Written as DNA, the CDR3 is TGTGCCAGTAGTATTTCCCGAACTCCCAACGAAAAACTGTTTTTT.

The V call is TRBV7-9, the J call TRBJ1-1, with D possibly TRBD1 on 6 matching bases. Trimming pared 0 bases from V and 7 bases from J, leaving 15 bases between. Germline CDR1 reads SEHNR; CDR2 reads FQNEAQ (reference sequence). The CDR3 is 15 residues long. The CDR3 DNA reads TGTGCCAGCAGCTTAGCGGGAGCAGGGGTCAATGAAGCTTTCTTT. This codes for CASSLAGAGVNEAFF.

V usage is TRBV7-2 and J usage is TRBJ2-5; 14 bases are a match to TRBD2. With 7 bases clipped from V and 3 bases from J, the junction kept 16 bases outside the gene matches. The germline gives CDR1 SGHTA, CDR2 FQGNSA. This CDR3 contains 19 residues. The CDR3 sequence: CASINGLAGGRSSKETQYF. For the CDR3, the DNA is TGTGCCAGCATCAATGGACTAGCGGGAGGCCGGAGTTCGAAAGAGACCCAGTACTTC.

This clone was seen only once. The gene calls are TRBV5-4 and TRBJ1-6; 10 bases line up with TRBD1. Germline V lookup: CDR1 SGHNT, CDR2 YYREEE (reference sequence). The J segment lost 6 bases and the V segment lost 7 bases, leaving 7 bases of the junction unmatched. There are 15 residues in the CDR3. CDR3 DNA: TGTGCCAGCCGTCCCGGGACAGGGGCTAATTCACCCCTCCACTTT. Protein sequence: CASRPGTGANSPLHF. The full variable domain, completed using reference TRBV5-4 and TRBJ1-6, is ETGVTQSPTHLIKTRGQQVTLRCSSQSGHNTVSWYQQALGQGPQFIFQYYREEENGRGNFPPRFSGLQFPNYSSELNVNALELDDSALYLCASRPGTGANSPLHFGNGTRLTVT.

This chain links TRBV6-5 with TRBJ2-7; D might be TRBD1 (5 bases). CDR3 size: 13 residues. In germline, CDR1 is MNHEY, CDR2 SVGAGI. Trimming stripped 3 bases from V and 0 bases from J, with 6 bases between. For the CDR3, the DNA is TGTGCCAGCAGTTATCAGGGCTCCTACGAGCAGTACTTC. Its protein is CASSYQGSYEQYF.

This chain uses TRBV4-3 with TRBJ1-4; D might be TRBD1 (5 bases). The CDR3 runs to 15 residues. V was shortened by 1 base and J by 8 bases, with 14 bases between the two germline ends. Germline CDR1 is LGHNA and CDR2 is YSLEER. CDR3 in amino acids: CASSQVRWEGEKLFF. CDR3 sequence (DNA): TGCGCCAGCAGCCAAGTTAGATGGGAGGGGGAAAAACTGTTTTTT.